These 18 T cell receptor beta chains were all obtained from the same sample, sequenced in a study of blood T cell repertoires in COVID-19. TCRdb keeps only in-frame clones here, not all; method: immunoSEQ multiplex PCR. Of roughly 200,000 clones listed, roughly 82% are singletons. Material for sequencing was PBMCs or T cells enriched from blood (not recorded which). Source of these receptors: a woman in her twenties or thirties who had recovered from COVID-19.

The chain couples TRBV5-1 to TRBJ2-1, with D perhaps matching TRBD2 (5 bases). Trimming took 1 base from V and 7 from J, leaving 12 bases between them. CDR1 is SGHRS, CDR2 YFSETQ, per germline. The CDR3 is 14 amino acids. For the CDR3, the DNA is TGCGCCAGCAGCTTGTTGGGAGAAAAGAATGAGCAGTTCTTC. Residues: CASSLLGEKNEQFF. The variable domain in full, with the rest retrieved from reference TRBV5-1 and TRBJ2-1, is KAGVTQTPRYLIKTRGQQVTLSCSPISGHRSVSWYQQTPGQGLQFLFEYFSETQRNKGNFPGRFSGRQFSNSRSEMNVSTLELGDSALYLCASSLLGEKNEQFFGPGTRLTVL.

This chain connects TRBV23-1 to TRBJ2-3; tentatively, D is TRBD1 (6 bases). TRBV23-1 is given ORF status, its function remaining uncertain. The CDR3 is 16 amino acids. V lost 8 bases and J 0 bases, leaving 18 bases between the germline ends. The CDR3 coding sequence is TGCGCCAGCCGACGAATCAAGGGGGAAAGCACAGATACGCAGTATTTT. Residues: CASRRIKGESTDTQYF.

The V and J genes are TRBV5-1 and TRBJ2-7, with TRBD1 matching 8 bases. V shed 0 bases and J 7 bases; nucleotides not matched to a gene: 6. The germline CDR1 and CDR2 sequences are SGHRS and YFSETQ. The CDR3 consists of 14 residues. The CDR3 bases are TGCGCCAGCAGCTTGGGGCAGGGGGCGCAGGAGCAGTACTTC. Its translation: CASSLGQGAQEQYF.

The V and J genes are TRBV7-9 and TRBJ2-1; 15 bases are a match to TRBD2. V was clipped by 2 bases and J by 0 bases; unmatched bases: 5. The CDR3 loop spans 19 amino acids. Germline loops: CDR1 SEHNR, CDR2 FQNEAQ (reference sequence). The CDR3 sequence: CASSLPGLAGGRSYNEQFF. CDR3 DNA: TGTGCCAGCAGCTTACCGGGACTAGCGGGAGGACGCTCCTACAATGAGCAGTTCTTC.

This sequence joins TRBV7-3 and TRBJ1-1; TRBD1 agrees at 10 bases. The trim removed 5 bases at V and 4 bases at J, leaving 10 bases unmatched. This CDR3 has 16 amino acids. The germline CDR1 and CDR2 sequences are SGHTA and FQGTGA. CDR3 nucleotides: TGTGCCAGCAGCGCTCACGGGACAGGGGCTGTCACTGAAGCTTTCTTT. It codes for CASSAHGTGAVTEAFF.

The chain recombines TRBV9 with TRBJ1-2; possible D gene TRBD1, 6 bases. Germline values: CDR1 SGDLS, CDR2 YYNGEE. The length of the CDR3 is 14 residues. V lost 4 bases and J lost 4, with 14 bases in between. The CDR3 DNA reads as TGTGCCAGCAGCTCCGGGACAAACTTCTATGGCTACACCTTC. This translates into CASSSGTNFYGYTF.

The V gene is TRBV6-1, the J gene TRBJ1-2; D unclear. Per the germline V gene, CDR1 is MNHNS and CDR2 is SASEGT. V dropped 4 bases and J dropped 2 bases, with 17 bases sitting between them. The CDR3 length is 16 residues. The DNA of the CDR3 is TGTGCCAGCAGTGTTTCCTCCGGGATCTACAACTATGGCTACACCTTC. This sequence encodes CASSVSSGIYNYGYTF.

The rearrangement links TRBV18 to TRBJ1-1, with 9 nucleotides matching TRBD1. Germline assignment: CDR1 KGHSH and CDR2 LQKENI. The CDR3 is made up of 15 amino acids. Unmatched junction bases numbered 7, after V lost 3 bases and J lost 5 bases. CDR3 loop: CASSPTGGANTEAFF. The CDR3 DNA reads TGTGCCAGCTCACCGACAGGGGGTGCTAATACTGAAGCTTTCTTT.

The CDR3 region is CATSRLVPTGNQPQHF. The CDR3 DNA follows: TGTGCCACCAGCAGACTAGTACCCACAGGGAATCAGCCCCAGCATTTT. The chain joins TRBV15 to TRBJ1-5; maybe TRBD1 (6 bases). The CDR3 covers 16 residues. V lost 2 bases and J lost 4, with 15 bases in between. Germline lookup yields CDR1 LNHNV and CDR2 YYDKDF (reference sequence).

CDR3 nucleotide sequence: TGCAGCGCCGAAACCCCCGAGCGGAACTCCTACAATGAGCAGTTCTTC. Its translation: CSAETPERNSYNEQFF. This rearrangement joins TRBV29-1 to TRBJ2-1; weak D call: TRBD2 (5 bases). Germline V lookup: CDR1 SQVTM, CDR2 ANQGSEA. This CDR3 is 16 amino acids long. Trimming pared 7 bases from V and 0 bases from J, leaving 19 bases between.

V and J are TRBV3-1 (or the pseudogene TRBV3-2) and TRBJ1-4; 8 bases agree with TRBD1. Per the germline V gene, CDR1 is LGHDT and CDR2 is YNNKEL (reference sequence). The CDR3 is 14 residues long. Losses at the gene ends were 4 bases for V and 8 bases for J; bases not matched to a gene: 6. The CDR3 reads CASSPPGQAEKLFF. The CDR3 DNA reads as TGTGCCAGCAGCCCTCCGGGACAGGCCGAAAAACTGTTTTTT.

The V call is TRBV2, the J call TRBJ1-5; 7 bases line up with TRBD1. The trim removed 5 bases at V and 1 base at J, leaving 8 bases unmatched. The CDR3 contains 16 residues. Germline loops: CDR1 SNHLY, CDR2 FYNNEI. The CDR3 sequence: CASSPQTGVSNQPQHF. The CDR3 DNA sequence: TGTGCCAGCAGTCCACAAACAGGGGTAAGCAATCAGCCCCAGCATTTT.

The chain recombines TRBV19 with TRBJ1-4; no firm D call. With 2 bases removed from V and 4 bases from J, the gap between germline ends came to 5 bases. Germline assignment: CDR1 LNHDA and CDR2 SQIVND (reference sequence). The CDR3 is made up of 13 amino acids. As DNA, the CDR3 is TGTGCCAGTAGTATACCGAGTAATGAAAAACTGTTTTTT. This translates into CASSIPSNEKLFF.

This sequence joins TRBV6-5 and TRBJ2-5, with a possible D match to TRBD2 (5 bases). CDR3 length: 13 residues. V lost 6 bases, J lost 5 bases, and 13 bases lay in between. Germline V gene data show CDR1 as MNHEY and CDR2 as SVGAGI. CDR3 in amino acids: CASRPSGGETQYF. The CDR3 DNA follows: TGTGCCAGCAGACCGTCTGGCGGGGAGACCCAGTACTTC.

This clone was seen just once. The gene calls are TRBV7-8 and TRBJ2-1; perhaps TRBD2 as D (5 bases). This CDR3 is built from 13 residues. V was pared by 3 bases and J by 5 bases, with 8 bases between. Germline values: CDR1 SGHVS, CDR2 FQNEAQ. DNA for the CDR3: TGTGCCAGCAGCTTCGGAGGCGACAATGAGCAGTTCTTC. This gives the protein CASSFGGDNEQFF.

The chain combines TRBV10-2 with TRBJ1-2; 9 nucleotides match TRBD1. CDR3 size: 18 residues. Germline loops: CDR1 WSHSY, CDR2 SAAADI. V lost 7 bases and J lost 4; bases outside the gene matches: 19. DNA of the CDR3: TGCGCCAGCATCCAAACCTCAAAACCGGGACAGGGAGCCTATGGCTACACCTTC. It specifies CASIQTSKPGQGAYGYTF.

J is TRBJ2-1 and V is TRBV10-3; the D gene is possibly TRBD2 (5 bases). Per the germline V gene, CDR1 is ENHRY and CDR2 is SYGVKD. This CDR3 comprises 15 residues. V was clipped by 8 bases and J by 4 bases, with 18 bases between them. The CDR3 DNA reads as TGTGCCATCCGTGGTGGGGAGCAGCTATACAATGAGCAGTTCTTC. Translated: CAIRGGEQLYNEQFF.

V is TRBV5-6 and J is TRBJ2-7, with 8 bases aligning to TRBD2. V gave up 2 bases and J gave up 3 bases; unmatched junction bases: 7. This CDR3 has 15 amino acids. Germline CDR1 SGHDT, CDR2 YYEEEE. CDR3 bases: TGTGCCAGCAGCTTTGGTGGTAGCGGGATCTACGAGCAGTACTTC. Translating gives CASSFGGSGIYEQYF.